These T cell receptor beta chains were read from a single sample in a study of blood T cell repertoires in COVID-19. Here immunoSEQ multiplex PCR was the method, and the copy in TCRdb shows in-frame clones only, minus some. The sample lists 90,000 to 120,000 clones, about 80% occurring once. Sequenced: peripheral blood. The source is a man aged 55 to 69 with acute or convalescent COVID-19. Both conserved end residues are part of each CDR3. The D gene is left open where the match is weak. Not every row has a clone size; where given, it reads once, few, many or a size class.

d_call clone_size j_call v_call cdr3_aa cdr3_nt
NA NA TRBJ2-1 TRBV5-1 CASARDGNEQFF TGCGCCAGCGCCCGGGATGGGAATGAGCAGTTCTTC
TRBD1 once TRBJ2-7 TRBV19 CASSLGGSYYEQYF TGTGCCAGTAGCCTAGGGGGCTCCTACTACGAGCAGTACTTC
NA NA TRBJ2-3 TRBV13 CASSLVGDKLYF TGTGCCAGCAGCTTAGTCGGGGACAAGCTGTATTTT
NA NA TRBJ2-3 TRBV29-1 CSAAVQRGTDTQYF TGCAGCGCCGCGGTCCAGAGGGGCACAGATACGCAGTATTTT
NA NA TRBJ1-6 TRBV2 CASKTYVETPLHF TGTGCCAGCAAAACCTATGTCGAGACACCCCTCCACTTT
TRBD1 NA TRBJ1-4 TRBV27 CASSLLGQEVEKLFF TGTGCCAGCAGTTTATTAGGACAGGAGGTTGAAAAACTGTTTTTT
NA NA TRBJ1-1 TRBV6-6 CASSQNRYSAAFF TGTGCCAGCAGTCAAAACCGCTACAGTGCCGCTTTCTTT
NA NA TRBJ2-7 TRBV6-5 CASSFEATRFYEQYF TGTGCCAGCAGCTTCGAGGCAACACGCTTCTACGAGCAGTACTTC
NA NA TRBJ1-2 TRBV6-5 CASIGLGGYGYTF TGTGCCAGCATCGGACTTGGGGGGTATGGCTACACCTTC
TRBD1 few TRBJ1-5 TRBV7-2 CASSDRVDQPQHF TGTGCCAGCAGCGACAGGGTAGACCAGCCCCAGCATTTT
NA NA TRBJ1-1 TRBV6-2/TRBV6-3 CASSYGSADTEAFF TGTGCCAGCAGTTACGGTTCCGCAGACACTGAAGCTTTCTTT
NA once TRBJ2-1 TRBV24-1 CATSGQGFEQFF TGTGCCACCAGTGGCCAGGGGTTTGAGCAGTTCTTC
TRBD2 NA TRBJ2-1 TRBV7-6 CASSLLRGAGNEQFF TGTGCCAGCAGCTTACTGCGGGGGGCAGGGAATGAGCAGTTCTTC
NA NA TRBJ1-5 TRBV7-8 CASSFQGSQPQHF TGTGCCAGCAGCTTTCAGGGGAGTCAGCCCCAGCATTTT